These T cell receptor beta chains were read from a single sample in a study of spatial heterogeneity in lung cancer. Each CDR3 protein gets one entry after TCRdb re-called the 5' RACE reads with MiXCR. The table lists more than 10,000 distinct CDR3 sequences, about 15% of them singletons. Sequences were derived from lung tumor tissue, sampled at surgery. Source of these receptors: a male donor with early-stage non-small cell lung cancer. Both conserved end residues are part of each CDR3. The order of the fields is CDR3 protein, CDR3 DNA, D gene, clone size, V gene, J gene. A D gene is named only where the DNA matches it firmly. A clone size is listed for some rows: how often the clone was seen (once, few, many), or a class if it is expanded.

CDR3: CASPAYSGELFF
DNA: TGTGCCAGTCCGGCCTACTCCGGGGAGCTGTTTTTT
D: NA
size: medium-sized
V: TRBV19
J: TRBJ2-2

CDR3: CASSEKFYEQYF
DNA: TGTGCCAGCAGCGAGAAATTCTACGAGCAGTACTTC
D: NA
size: NA
V: TRBV5-6
J: TRBJ2-7

CDR3: CASSYVVRQGAPYEQYF
DNA: TGTGCCAGCAGCTACGTCGTAAGACAGGGGGCCCCTTACGAGCAGTACTTC
D: TRBD1
size: NA
V: TRBV7-2
J: TRBJ2-7

CDR3: CASEVGGAPYNEQFF
DNA: TGTGCCAGCGAAGTCGGGGGGGCTCCCTACAATGAGCAGTTCTTC
D: TRBD2
size: medium-sized
V: TRBV6-2/TRBV6-3
J: TRBJ2-1

CDR3: CASSRQERSTEAFF
DNA: TGTGCCAGCAGTAGACAGGAGAGATCCACTGAAGCTTTCTTT
D: NA
size: many
V: TRBV2
J: TRBJ1-1

CDR3: CASNLEAGSSYNEQFF
DNA: TGTGCCAGCAACCTAGAAGCGGGGAGCTCCTACAATGAGCAGTTCTTC
D: TRBD2
size: many
V: TRBV6-6
J: TRBJ2-1

CDR3: CASNPFGGTSGREQFF
DNA: TGTGCCAGCAACCCCTTCGGAGGGACTAGCGGGAGAGAGCAGTTCTTC
D: TRBD2
size: many
V: TRBV11-2
J: TRBJ2-1

CDR3: CASSLGVGGRETQYF
DNA: TGTGCCAGCAGCTTAGGTGTCGGGGGACGGGAGACCCAGTACTTC
D: NA
size: many
V: TRBV7-2
J: TRBJ2-5

CDR3: CSVEGSGVGEETQYF
DNA: TGCAGCGTTGAAGGGTCAGGGGTTGGAGAAGAGACCCAGTACTTC
D: NA
size: many
V: TRBV29-1
J: TRBJ2-5

CDR3: CASSLTAVGLAGGGTGELFF
DNA: TGTGCCAGCAGCTTAACCGCCGTTGGACTAGCGGGAGGAGGCACCGGGGAGCTGTTTTTT
D: TRBD2
size: many
V: TRBV7-3
J: TRBJ2-2

CDR3: CASSLVAGMSDGYTF
DNA: TGTGCCAGCAGCTTGGTGGCGGGGATGTCGGATGGCTACACCTTC
D: NA
size: many
V: TRBV5-6
J: TRBJ1-2

CDR3: CASSLGTLSFSYNEQFF
DNA: TGTGCCAGCAGCTTGGGGACCCTCTCTTTCTCCTACAATGAGCAGTTCTTC
D: NA
size: few
V: TRBV5-4
J: TRBJ2-1

CDR3: CASSYYFSGGAEQYF
DNA: TGTGCCAGCAGTTACTACTTTAGCGGGGGGGCCGAGCAGTACTTC
D: TRBD2
size: many
V: TRBV6-2/TRBV6-3
J: TRBJ2-7

CDR3: CASSLKRGTEAFF
DNA: TGTGCCAGCAGCCTAAAGAGGGGCACTGAAGCTTTCTTT
D: NA
size: NA
V: TRBV7-7
J: TRBJ1-1

CDR3: CASPEGGLITGELFF
DNA: TGTGCCAGCCCGGAGGGGGGCCTCATCACCGGGGAGCTGTTTTTT
D: NA
size: many
V: TRBV28
J: TRBJ2-2